This T cell receptor (beta chain) was recovered during a study of T cells in Graves' hyperthyroidism and ophthalmopathy. Amplification of TCR beta CDR3 regions was performed using RNA transcripts as template. TCR CDR3 underwent first-round RT-PCR with the HTBI primer set. TCRdb itself ran the multiplex PCR reads through MiXCR, one entry per CDR3 protein. The sample lists a few hundred thousand distinct CDR3 sequences, 35% to 50% occurring once. Germline V gene sequence: CDR1 SEHNR, CDR2 FQNEAQ (reference sequence). The CDR3 has 13 amino acids. The ends were cut back, 8 bases at V and 2 bases at J, with 10 bases in the middle. Criteria for exclusion of patients were uncontrolled infection, other autoimmune disease, pregnancy or lactation. The study based diagnoses on clinical symptoms, serum thyroxine and TRAb, thyroid ultrasound and orbital computed tomography. Study outcomes and limitations: Appearing also in blood were most of the thyroid clonotypes expanded above 0.001. The model foresaw ophthalmopathy a median around 6.4 months prior to onset.

This clonotype was seen only a few times. The antigen is undetermined. This TCR came from an adult woman with Graves' disease, either hyperthyroidism or ophthalmopathy (not recorded which). V and J are TRBV7-9 and TRBJ1-3; tentatively, D is TRBD1 (5 bases). Sequenced sample: peripheral blood or thyroid tissue (not recorded which). The CDR3 loop reads CASGRDPGNTIYF. The CDR3 DNA reads TGTGCCAGCGGCAGGGACCCTGGAAACACCATATATTTT.